This paragraph covers one T cell receptor (beta chain) sequence. The antigen is undetermined. This sample is drawn from a study of cytomegalovirus exposure and HLA in healthy donors. With V trimmed by 9 bases and J by 4 bases, 9 bases remained unmatched. Germline CDR1 MDHEN, CDR2 SYDVKM. The CDR3 extends over 13 amino acids. PCR used 60 Vbeta primers and 13 Jbeta primers. Clones were read by immunoSEQ multiplex PCR, and TCRdb kept only the in-frame ones, dropping some. The table includes 100,000 or so clones, roughly 82% detected once. Regarding the study as a whole: Cytomegalovirus status was reportedly diagnosed by the classifier with high specificity and sensitivity. When the data were analyzed later, several of the most significant clusters appeared to be linked to common viral pathogens.

The rearrangement uses TRBV28 and TRBJ2-7, with TRBD1 matching 7 bases. The TCR was taken from a man aged 50 or older in good health and CMV-seronegative. The specimen was PBMCs. CDR3 protein: CASSRQGGYEQYF. In nucleotides, the CDR3 is TGTGCCAGTTCGAGACAGGGCGGGTACGAGCAGTACTTC. The complete variable domain, with remaining parts taken from reference TRBV28 and TRBJ2-7, reads DVKVTQSSRYLVKRTGEKVFLECVQDMDHENMFWYRQDPGLGLRLIYFSYDVKMKEKGDIPEGYSVSREKKERFSLILESASTNQTSMYLCASSRQGGYEQYFGPGTRLTVT.